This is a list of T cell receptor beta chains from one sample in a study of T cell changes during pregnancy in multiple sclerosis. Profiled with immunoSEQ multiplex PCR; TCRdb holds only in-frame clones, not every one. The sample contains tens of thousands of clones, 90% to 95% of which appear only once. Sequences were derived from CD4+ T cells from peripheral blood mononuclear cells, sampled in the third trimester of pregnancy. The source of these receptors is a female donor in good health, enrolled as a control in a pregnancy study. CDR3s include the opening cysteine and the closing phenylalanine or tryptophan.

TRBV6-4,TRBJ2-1,CASSPTSGGAYEQFF
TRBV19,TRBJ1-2,CASTRTGGGYGYTF
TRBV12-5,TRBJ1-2,CASGLARQGVIGYTF
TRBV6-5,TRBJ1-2,CASSRPDINYGYTF
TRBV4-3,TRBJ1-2,CASSQIHGTTSNYGYTF
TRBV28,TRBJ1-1,CASTRGTEAFF
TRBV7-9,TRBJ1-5,CASSWRWISNQPQHF
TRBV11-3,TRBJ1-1,CASSLGGGENTEAFF
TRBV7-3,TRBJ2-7,CASSLMAGGINNEQYF
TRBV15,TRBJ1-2,CATSLGGRAYGYTF
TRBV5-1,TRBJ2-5,CASSRNPSGGLKGETQYF
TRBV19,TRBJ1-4,CASSTQGAATNEKLFF
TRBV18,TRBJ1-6,CASSRNTRSPLHF
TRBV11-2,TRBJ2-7,CASSLEGGPNEQYF
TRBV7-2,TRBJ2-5,CASSLGVVGETQYF
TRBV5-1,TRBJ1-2,CASSGGTGGVRPAYYGYTF
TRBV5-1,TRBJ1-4,CASSSSGTGVTNEKLFF
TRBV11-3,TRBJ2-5,CASGFGGVGQETQYF
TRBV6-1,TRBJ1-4,CASSDGQGTYNEKLFF
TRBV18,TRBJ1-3,CASSPRQELAGNTIYF
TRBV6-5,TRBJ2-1,CASSRGGSYNEQFF
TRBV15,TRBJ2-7,CATSWGQGSSEQYF
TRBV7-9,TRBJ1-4,CASSPGLGGRAATNEKLFF
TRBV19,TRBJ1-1,CASSKRTGQDPEAFF
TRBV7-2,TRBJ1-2,CASSSAGQGIGGYTF
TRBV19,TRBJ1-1,CASSSRTGPTEAFF
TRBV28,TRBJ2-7,CAISVGTGGEQYF
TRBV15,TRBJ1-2,CATSNGGQGVYGYTF
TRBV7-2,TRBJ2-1,CASSGGSGGQYNEQFF
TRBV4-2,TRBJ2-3,CASSLRGSGGSTDTQYF
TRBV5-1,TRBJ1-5,CASSPAGGAQPQHF
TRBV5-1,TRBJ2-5,CASTPAGQSSETQYF
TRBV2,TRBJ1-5,CASSENWADYHDQPQHF
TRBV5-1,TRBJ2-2,CASSPKAGLNTGELFF
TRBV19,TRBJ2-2,CASSIQGGDWELFF
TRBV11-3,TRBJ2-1,CASSLDGLASNEQFF
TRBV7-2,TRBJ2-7,CASRRGGSYYEQYF
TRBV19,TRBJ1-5,CASRGTGISNQPQHF
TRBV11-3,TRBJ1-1,CASGRGAAEAFF
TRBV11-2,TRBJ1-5,CASSPAGNQPQHF
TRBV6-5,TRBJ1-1,CASSRQGRSAEAFF
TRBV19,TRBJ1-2,CASIRGGANYGYTF
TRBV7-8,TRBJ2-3,CASTRSGGLTDTQYF
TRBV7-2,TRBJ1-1,CASSGQGVRSTEAFF
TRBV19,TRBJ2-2,CASSSGGYDGELFF
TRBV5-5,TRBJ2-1,CASSFDRSAVEFF
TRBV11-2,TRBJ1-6,CASSLTAGGSSPLHF
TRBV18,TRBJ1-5,CASSQNGRGNQPQHF
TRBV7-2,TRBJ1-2,CASSLGPGDYGYTF
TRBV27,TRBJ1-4,CASSARSEKLFF
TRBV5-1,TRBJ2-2,CASSLLGLAGGHYTGELFF
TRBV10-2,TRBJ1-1,CASIPAGGYTEAFF
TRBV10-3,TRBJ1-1,CAISTGGLNTEAFF
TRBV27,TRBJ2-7,CASSFPDRPASYEQYF
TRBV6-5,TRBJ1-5,CASSYSGVQPQHF